In its sample, the clone carrying this TCR beta chain was seen a few times. Its antigen remains unknown. This sample stems from a study of cytomegalovirus exposure and HLA in healthy donors. Points from the study as a whole: A few V segments could not be told apart, such as TRBV6-2 and TRBV6-3, and were left out.

Primers included in the PCR were 60 Vbeta and 13 Jbeta primers. The protocol was immunoSEQ multiplex PCR, while the TCRdb copy is restricted to in-frame clones and leaves out a portion. The table records around 150,000 clones, around 83% of them present only once. This CDR3 has 12 residues. Germline values: CDR1 MDHEN, CDR2 SYDVKM. V lost 4 bases and J lost 12, with 16 bases in between. The sequencing sample was made of PBMCs. This TCR was sampled from a male donor in good health and CMV-seropositive. The chain couples TRBV28 to TRBJ2-7; a possible D gene is TRBD1 (5 bases). The CDR3 bases are TGTGCCAGCAGTTCCTTCACAGGCATGGGGTACTTC. This sequence encodes CASSSFTGMGYF. Based on the CDR3 plus reference TRBV28 and TRBJ2-7, the full variable domain is DVKVTQSSRYLVKRTGEKVFLECVQDMDHENMFWYRQDPGLGLRLIYFSYDVKMKEKGDIPEGYSVSREKKERFSLILESASTNQTSMYLCASSSFTGMGYFGPGTRLTVT.